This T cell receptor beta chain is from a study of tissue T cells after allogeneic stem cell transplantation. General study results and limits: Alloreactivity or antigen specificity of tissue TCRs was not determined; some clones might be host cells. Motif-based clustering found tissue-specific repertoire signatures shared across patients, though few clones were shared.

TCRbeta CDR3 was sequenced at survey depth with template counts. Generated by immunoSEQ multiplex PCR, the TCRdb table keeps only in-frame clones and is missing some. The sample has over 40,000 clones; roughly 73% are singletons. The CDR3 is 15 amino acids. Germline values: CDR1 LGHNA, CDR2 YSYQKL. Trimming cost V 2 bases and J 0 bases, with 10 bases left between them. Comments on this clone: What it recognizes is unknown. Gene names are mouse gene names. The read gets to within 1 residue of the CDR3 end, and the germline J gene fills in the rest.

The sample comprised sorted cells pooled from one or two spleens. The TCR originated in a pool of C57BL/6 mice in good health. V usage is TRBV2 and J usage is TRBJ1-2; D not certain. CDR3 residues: CASSQPGYSNSDYTF. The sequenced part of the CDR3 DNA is TGTGCCAGCAGCCAACCGGGCTACTCAAACTCCGACTACACC.